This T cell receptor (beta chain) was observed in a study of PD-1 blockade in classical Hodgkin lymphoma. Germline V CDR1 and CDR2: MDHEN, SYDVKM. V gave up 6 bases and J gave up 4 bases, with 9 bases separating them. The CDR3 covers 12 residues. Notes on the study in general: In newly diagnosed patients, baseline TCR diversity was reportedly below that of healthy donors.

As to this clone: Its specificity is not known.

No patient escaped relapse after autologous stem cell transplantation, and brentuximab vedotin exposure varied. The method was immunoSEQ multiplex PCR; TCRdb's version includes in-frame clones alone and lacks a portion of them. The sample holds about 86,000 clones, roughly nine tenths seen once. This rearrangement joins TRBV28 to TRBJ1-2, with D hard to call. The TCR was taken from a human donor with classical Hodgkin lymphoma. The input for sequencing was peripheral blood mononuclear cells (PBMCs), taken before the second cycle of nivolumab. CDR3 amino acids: CASSRGFYGYTF. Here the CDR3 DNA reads TGTGCCAGCAGCAGAGGGTTCTATGGCTACACCTTC.